This T cell receptor (beta chain) was retrieved from a study of patients and donors after allogeneic stem cell transplantation. TCRdb reprocessed the RT-PCR reads via MiXCR and lists one record per CDR3 protein. Among fewer than 200,000 distinct CDR3 sequences listed, approximately 30% were seen once. CDR1 and CDR2 (germline): SGHRS, YFSETQ. CDR3 length: 16 residues. V was shortened by 4 bases and J by 6 bases, with 20 bases between the two germline ends. The chain links TRBV5-1 to TRBJ1-5, with D possibly matching TRBD1 (6 bases). Sequenced: blood, either unsorted or a sorted T cell fraction (not recorded which). This receptor was identified in a human donor who was either an allogeneic HSCT recipient or a stem cell or donor lymphocyte infusion donor (not recorded which). It is not recorded whose cells these are; they may come from a transplant donor. For the CDR3, the DNA is TGCGCCAGCAGCATCGACGATCAGGGGACCCGTCAGCCCCAGCATTTT. Amino acids: CASSIDDQGTRQPQHF.